This T cell receptor beta chain is drawn from a study of shared clonotypes between healthy human individuals. Produced via immunoSEQ multiplex PCR; TCRdb's table is partial and in-frame only. The table includes millions of clones, approximately 95% detected once. V lost 5 bases and J lost 1, with 8 bases in between. The CDR3 spans 13 residues. Germline loops: CDR1 SGHTA, CDR2 FQGNSA. The rearrangement uses TRBV7-2 and TRBJ1-1; D is unclear. The receptor was derived from a man between 18 and 35 years old in good health. Some clones in this sample may be carry-over from other donors' samples. The sequenced material came from naive CD4+ T cells from PBMCs. Subset: CD45RA+ positively selected. The CDR3 sequence: CASSHTWNTEAFF. The CDR3 nucleotides are TGTGCCAGCAGCCATACTTGGAACACTGAAGCTTTCTTT.